The source of this TCR beta chain is a study of blood T cell repertoires in COVID-19 (dated by TCRdb to 2018 to 2021). Regarding the research as a whole: Samples from collaborators originated in the United States, Italy and Spain and spanned both the acute and convalescent phases of COVID-19. The material from the prospective study consisted of cDNA or gDNA derived from T cells, B-cell-depleted T cells, or PBMCs. Sample metadata almost always included a de-identified subject ID, COVID-19 status, age in years and sex. Subjects who had been exposed to COVID-19, were actively infected with it, or had recovered from it provided the deeply sampled blood TCRbeta repertoires that made up the dataset. The samples were drawn from two sources: the first 160 participants of the ongoing ImmuneRACE study, and over 950 subjects contributed by 6 global collaborators. A freely available public database, intended as a resource for researchers studying the immune response to SARS-CoV-2, is where the repertoires were released. Where available, HLA class I and class II types were taken from metadata supplied by the sample provider and were not determined by assay-based typing. On the study overall, not on this receptor specifically: The amount of clinical and demographic metadata varied by source and participant and was provided uncurated.

A second Seattle source provided samples from volunteer blood donors who had recovered from COVID-19. Each collaborating institution followed its own protocols to collect whole blood in K2EDTA tubes. For TCRbeta analysis, collaborator samples were shipped as frozen whole blood, as isolated PBMCs, or as DNA extracted from either sample type. TCRbeta CDR3 regions were amplified from genomic DNA by means of the immunoSEQ Assay, a bias-controlled multiplex PCR. The original pipeline was this. Within the assay, amplification of reference gene primers was used to estimate how many nucleated cells each sample contained. To quantify the absolute abundance of each unique TCRbeta CDR3 rearrangement, sequence reads were collapsed and filtered. For each sample, productive Simpson clonality was calculated by taking the square root of Simpson's diversity index across productive rearrangements. TCRdb carries this immuneACCESS record with in-frame sequences only. Its versions omit some clonotypes, under half of them owing to an unresolved V gene in the studies checked, with the rest unexplained. That table supplies the V and J calls and clone size; D and trimming were determined from the DNA. Recorded for this sample are 250,000 or so clones; about nine tenths of them occurred a single time. Jointly, the top ten make up about 0.94% of the sample.

V gives up 6 bases and J gives up 4 bases, and the segment between their germline ends measures 10 bases. CDR1 and CDR2 (MNHEY, SVGAGI) derive from the germline V gene. The CDR3 measures 13 amino acids from cysteine to phenylalanine. The sequence is cut down to CDR3 DNA, 39 bases in frame from base 1. On this clone itself: Its antigen specificity is not known. Nothing much larger sits one base from this clone, and base qualities are not available.

The chain couples TRBV6-5 to TRBJ2-1; TRBD1 is a possible D gene, resting on 5 matching bases. This TCR was recovered from a woman aged 40 to 50 who had recovered from COVID-19. The sample was peripheral blood. The base sequence is TGTGCCAGCAGACATGACAGTTACAATGAGCAGTTCTTC. Its coded protein is CASRHDSYNEQFF.